This TCR beta chain was recovered during a study of control samples from healthy donors and cancer patients (dated by TCRdb to about 2020). The germline V and J ends show losses of 6 bases and 9 bases respectively, and no gene match explains 20 bases of the junction. The CDR3 goes from the cysteine to the phenylalanine over 18 residues. The only DNA kept is the CDR3, 54 bases in frame from the first base. Taken from the germline V gene, the CDR1 and CDR2 loops are SNHLY and FYNNEI. Libraries were built with the immunoSEQ multiplex PCR assay. In its TCRdb copy, this immuneACCESS table keeps in-frame sequences only and misses some clones. Where compared with another copy, unresolved V genes explain less than half of these, and the others have no known cause. Within this sample are about 74,000 clones, with about 88% of them counted one time only. Jointly, the top ten make up around 5.7% of the sample.

Worth noting for this clone: Its antigen is currently not known. No clone much larger than this one lies a single base away; base qualities are absent.

The chain couples TRBV2 to TRBJ2-2, with TRBD1 matching 9 junction bases. Sequenced: blood. The sequence was obtained from a woman aged 50 to 65 in good health. The CDR3 protein sequence reads: CASRGQGWSRLARRELFF. The DNA sequence follows: TGTGCCAGCAGAGGACAGGGGTGGTCTCGACTAGCTAGGCGGGAGCTGTTTTTT.